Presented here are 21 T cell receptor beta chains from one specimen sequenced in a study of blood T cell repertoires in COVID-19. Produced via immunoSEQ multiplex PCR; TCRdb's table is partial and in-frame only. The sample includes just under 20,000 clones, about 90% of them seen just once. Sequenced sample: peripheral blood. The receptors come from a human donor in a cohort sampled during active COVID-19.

The CDR3 DNA reads TGTGCCAGCAGCCTTAGCGGATCGTACCAAGAGACCCAGTACTTC. This codes for CASSLSGSYQETQYF. The gene calls are TRBV7-6 and TRBJ2-5; a possible D gene is TRBD2 (6 bases). Germline loops: CDR1 SGHVS, CDR2 FNYEAQ. The V end lost 5 bases, the J end lost 0 bases, and 13 bases lay between the germline ends. This CDR3 is 15 amino acids long.

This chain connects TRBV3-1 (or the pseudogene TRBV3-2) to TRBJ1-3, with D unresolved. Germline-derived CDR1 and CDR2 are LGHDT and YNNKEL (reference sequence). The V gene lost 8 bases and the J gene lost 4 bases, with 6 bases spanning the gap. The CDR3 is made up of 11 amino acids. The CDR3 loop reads CASLLGNTIYF. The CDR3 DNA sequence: TGTGCCAGCCTGTTGGGAAACACCATATATTTT.

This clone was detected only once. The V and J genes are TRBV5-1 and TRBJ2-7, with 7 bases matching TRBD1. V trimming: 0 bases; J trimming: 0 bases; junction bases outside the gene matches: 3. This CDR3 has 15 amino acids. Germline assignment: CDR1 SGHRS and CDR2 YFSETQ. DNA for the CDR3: TGCGCCAGCAGCTTGGGTGGGACAGCCTCCTACGAGCAGTACTTC. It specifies CASSLGGTASYEQYF. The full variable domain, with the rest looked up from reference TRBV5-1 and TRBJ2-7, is KAGVTQTPRYLIKTRGQQVTLSCSPISGHRSVSWYQQTPGQGLQFLFEYFSETQRNKGNFPGRFSGRQFSNSRSEMNVSTLELGDSALYLCASSLGGTASYEQYFGPGTRLTVT.

CDR3: CASRGQGAVEQYF. In DNA, the CDR3 is TGTGCCAGCAGAGGACAGGGGGCGGTCGAGCAGTACTTC. The chain recombines TRBV21-1 with TRBJ2-7; TRBD1 is taken as the D call from the table, unchecked against the DNA. TRBV21-1 is a listed pseudogene. This CDR3 spans 13 amino acids.

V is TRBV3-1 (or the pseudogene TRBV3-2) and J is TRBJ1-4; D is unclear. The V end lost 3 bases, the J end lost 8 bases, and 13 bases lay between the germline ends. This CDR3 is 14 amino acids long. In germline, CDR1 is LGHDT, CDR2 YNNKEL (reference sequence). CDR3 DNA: TGTGCCAGCAGCCACGGGGAGCATGCGGAAAAACTGTTTTTT. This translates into CASSHGEHAEKLFF.

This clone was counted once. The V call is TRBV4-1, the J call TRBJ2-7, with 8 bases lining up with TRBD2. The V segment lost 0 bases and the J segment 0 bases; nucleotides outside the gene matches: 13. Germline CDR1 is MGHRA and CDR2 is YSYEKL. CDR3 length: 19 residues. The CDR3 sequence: CASSQESLGAGAVSYEQYF. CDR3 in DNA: TGCGCCAGCAGCCAAGAAAGCTTAGGAGCGGGGGCCGTCTCCTACGAGCAGTACTTC.

In DNA form, the CDR3 reads TGCGCCAGCAGCAGGGACAGGGGGGATAATGAGCAGTTCTTC. Protein sequence: CASSRDRGDNEQFF. The chain recombines TRBV5-1 with TRBJ2-1; 11 bases agree with TRBD1. Per the germline V gene, CDR1 is SGHRS and CDR2 is YFSETQ. The CDR3 has 14 amino acids. The V gene end was trimmed by 4 bases and the J gene end by 7 bases; junction bases not matched to a gene: 4.

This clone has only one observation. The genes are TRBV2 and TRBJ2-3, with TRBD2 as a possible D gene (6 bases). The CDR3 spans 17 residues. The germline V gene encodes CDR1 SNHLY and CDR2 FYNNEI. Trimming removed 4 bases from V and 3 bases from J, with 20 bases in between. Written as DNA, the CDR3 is TGTGCCAGCAGTGTCCGGGAGACCACAATCAAGACAGATACGCAGTATTTT. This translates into CASSVRETTIKTDTQYF. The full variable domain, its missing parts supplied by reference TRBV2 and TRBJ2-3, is EPEVTQTPSHQVTQMGQEVILRCVPISNHLYFYWYRQILGQKVEFLVSFYNNEISEKSEIFDDQFSVERPDGSNFTLKIRSTKLEDSAMYFCASSVRETTIKTDTQYFGPGTRLTVL.

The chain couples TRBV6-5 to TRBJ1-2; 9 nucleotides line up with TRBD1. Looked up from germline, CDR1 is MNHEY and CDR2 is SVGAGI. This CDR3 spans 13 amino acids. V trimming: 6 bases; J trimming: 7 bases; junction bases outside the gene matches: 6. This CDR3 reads CASSRDREAGYTF. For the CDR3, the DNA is TGTGCCAGCAGCAGGGACAGGGAGGCTGGCTACACCTTC.

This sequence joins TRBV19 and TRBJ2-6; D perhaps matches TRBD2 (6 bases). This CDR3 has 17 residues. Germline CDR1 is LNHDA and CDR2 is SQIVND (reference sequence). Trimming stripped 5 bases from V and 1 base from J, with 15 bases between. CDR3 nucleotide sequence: TGTGCCAGTAGTCCGCGGGGTATGAAGTCTGGGGCCAACGTCCTGACTTTC. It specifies CASSPRGMKSGANVLTF.

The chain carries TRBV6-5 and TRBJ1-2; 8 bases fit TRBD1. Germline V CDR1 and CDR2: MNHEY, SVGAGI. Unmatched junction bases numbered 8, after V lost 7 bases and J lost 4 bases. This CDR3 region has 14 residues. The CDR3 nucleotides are TGTGCCAGCATTAACAGGGGGAGCCTCTATGGCTACACCTTC. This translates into CASINRGSLYGYTF.

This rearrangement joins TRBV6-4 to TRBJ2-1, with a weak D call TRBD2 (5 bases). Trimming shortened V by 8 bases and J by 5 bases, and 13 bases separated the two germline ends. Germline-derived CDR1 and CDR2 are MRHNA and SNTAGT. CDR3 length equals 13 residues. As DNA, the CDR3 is TGTGCCAGCGCCCTCTCCGGGAACAATGAGCAGTTCTTC. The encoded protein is CASALSGNNEQFF.

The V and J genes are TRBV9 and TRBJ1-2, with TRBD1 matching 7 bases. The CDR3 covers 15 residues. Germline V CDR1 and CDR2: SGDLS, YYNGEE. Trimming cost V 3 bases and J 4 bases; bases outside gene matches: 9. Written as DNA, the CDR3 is TGTGCCAGCAGCGCCCGGACAGGAACTGTCTATGGCTACACCTTC. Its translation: CASSARTGTVYGYTF.

The CDR3, as DNA: TGTGCCAGTAACCAGGGGCAATTCAATCAGCCCCAGCATTTT. This translates into CASNQGQFNQPQHF. The V gene is TRBV19, the J gene TRBJ1-5; D perhaps matches TRBD1 (6 bases). V lost 7 bases to trimming and J lost 3 bases, with 13 bases between them. Germline assignment: CDR1 LNHDA and CDR2 SQIVND (reference sequence). The CDR3 has 14 amino acids.

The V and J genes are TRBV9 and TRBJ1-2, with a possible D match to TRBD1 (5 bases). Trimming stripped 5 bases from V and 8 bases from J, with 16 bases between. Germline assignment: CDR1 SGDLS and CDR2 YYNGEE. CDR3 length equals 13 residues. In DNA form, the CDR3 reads TGTGCCAGCAGTGCTAGAGGGGAGGGCGGCTACACCTTC. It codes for CASSARGEGGYTF.

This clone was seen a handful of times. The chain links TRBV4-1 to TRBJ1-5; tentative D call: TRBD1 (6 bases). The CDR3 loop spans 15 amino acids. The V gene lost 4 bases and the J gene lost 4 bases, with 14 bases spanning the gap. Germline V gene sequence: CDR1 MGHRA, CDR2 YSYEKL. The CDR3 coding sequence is TGCGCCAGCAGCCGAGGAGTGGACAGTAATCAGCCCCAGCATTTT. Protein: CASSRGVDSNQPQHF.

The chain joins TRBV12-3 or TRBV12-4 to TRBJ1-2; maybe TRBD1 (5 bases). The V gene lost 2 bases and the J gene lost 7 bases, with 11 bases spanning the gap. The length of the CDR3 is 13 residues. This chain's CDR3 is CASSLRGAVGYTF. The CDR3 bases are TGTGCCAGCAGTTTAAGGGGCGCGGTTGGCTACACCTTC.

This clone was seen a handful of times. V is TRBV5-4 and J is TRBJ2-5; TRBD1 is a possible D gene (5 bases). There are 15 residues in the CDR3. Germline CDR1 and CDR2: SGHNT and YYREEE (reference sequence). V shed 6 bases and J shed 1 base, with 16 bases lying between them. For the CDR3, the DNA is TGTGCCAGCACCCCTGACCCAGACAGCCAAGAGACCCAGTACTTC. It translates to CASTPDPDSQETQYF.

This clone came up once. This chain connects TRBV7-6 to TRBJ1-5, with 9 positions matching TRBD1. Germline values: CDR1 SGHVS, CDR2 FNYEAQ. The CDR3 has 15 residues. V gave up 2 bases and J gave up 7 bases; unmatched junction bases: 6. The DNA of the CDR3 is TGTGCCAGCAGCTTATACAGGGGGCTCAACCAGCCCCAGCATTTT. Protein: CASSLYRGLNQPQHF.

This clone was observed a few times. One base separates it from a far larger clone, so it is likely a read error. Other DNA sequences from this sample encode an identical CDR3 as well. CDR3 residues: CASRETGAGELFF. The CDR3 DNA reads as TGCGCCAGCAGGGAAACAGGGGCGGGGGAGCTGTTTTTT. J is TRBJ2-2 and V is TRBV7-3; TRBD1 matches at 7 bases. Germline-derived CDR1 and CDR2 are SGHTA and FQGTGA. There are 13 residues in the CDR3.

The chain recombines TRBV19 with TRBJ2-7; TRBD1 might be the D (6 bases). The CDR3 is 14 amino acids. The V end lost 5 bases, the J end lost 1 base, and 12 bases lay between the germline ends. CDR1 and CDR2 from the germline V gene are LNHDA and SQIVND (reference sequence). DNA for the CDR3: TGTGCCAGTAGTCCGGGACACCTGTCCTACGAGCAGTACTTC. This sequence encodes CASSPGHLSYEQYF.